The 13 T cell receptor beta chains in this list originate from one sample, sequenced in a study of cytomegalovirus exposure and HLA in healthy donors. In the PCR, 60 Vbeta and 13 Jbeta primers were used. The data were produced by immunoSEQ multiplex PCR, yet TCRdb's version contains in-frame clones alone and is incomplete. The repertoire includes approximately 130,000 clones, roughly 80% of them detected once, and roughly 3.1% sits in the top ten. Sequencing input: PBMCs. The receptors shown here come from a man in his thirties or forties in good health and CMV-seronegative.

This clone occurred a few times. The chain has TRBV6-5 and TRBJ2-5, with 12 bases fitting TRBD2. The germline CDR1 and CDR2 sequences are MNHEY and SVGAGI. The CDR3 covers 16 residues. After removal of 0 bases from V and 5 bases from J, the junction contained 4 bases not matched to a gene. The CDR3 DNA follows: TGTGCCAGCAGTTACTCAACTAGCGGGAGGCTGGAGACCCAGTACTTC. As protein: CASSYSTSGRLETQYF.

This sequence joins TRBV5-3 and TRBJ2-5; the D is unclear. TRBV5-3 is sorted into the ORF group, with uncertain function. V dropped 4 bases and J dropped 2 bases, with 18 bases sitting between them. The CDR3 loop spans 16 amino acids. The CDR3 DNA follows: TGTGCCAGAAGCCTAACAACTACCGTACGGCAAGAGACCCAGTACTTC. This codes for CARSLTTTVRQETQYF.

The J gene is TRBJ2-5, the V gene TRBV27; 7 nucleotides align to TRBD2. With V trimmed by 2 bases and J by 3 bases, 12 bases remained unmatched. This CDR3 region has 17 residues. CDR1 and CDR2 from the germline V gene are MNHEY and SMNVEV (reference sequence). The DNA of the CDR3 is TGTGCCAGCAGTTTAGGATGGAGCGGGGACCCGGAAGAGACCCAGTACTTC. Its protein product is CASSLGWSGDPEETQYF.

This chain joins TRBV11-3 and TRBJ2-3; 8 bases map to TRBD2. The CDR3 has 15 residues. The J segment lost 3 bases and the V segment lost 3 bases, leaving 5 bases of the junction unmatched. CDR1 and CDR2 (germline): SGHNT, YENEEA. CDR3 residues: CASSFGLAGTDTQYF. The CDR3 nucleotides are TGTGCCAGCAGCTTCGGACTAGCTGGGACAGATACGCAGTATTTT.

The rearrangement links TRBV19 to TRBJ1-5, with 9 nucleotides matching TRBD1. Germline-derived CDR1 and CDR2 are LNHDA and SQIVND (reference sequence). The junction had 13 bases not matched to a gene; V was cut back by 5 bases and J by 5 bases. CDR3 length: 17 amino acids. CDR3 loop: CASSQRGRTGVDQPQHF. As DNA, the CDR3 is TGTGCCAGTAGTCAAAGGGGGCGGACAGGGGTAGATCAGCCCCAGCATTTT.

This clone was picked up a small number of times. The rearrangement links TRBV20-1 to TRBJ2-4; D call uncertain. Between the trimmed V and J ends, which lost 6 bases and 7 bases, there was a span of 10 bases. The CDR3 totals 11 residues. Germline assignment: CDR1 DFQATT and CDR2 SNEGSKA (reference sequence). CDR3 bases: TGCAGTGCCCGAACTGCGAACATTCAGTACTTC. Translation gives CSARTANIQYF.

The V and J genes are TRBV19 and TRBJ2-7; no clear D. Germline V CDR1 and CDR2: LNHDA, SQIVND (reference sequence). Trimming removed 3 bases at V and 0 bases at J, with 12 bases between. The CDR3 contains 15 residues. The CDR3 nucleotides read TGTGCCAGTAGTATCAGCAGGCTGAGCTCCTACGAGCAGTACTTC. This codes for CASSISRLSSYEQYF. The whole variable domain, filled in from reference TRBV19 and TRBJ2-7, reads DGGITQSPKYLFRKEGQNVTLSCEQNLNHDAMYWYRQDPGQGLRLIYYSQIVNDFQKGDIAEGYSVSREKKESFPLTVTSAQKNPTAFYLCASSISRLSSYEQYFGPGTRLTVT.

To note about this clone: Other nucleotide sequences from this sample produce the same CDR3. The gene calls are TRBV7-9 and TRBJ2-5; D not resolved. V gave up 2 bases and J gave up 10 bases, with 17 bases separating them. The germline V gene has CDR1 SEHNR and CDR2 FQNEAQ (reference sequence). The length of the CDR3 is 14 residues. In DNA, the CDR3 is TGTGCCAGCAGCTTAATTACCCAACTCCCAGGCCAGTACTTC. It codes for CASSLITQLPGQYF. Using reference TRBV7-9 and TRBJ2-5 for the parts outside the CDR3, the full variable domain is DTGVSQNPRHKITKRGQNVTFRCDPISEHNRLYWYRQTLGQGPEFLTYFQNEAQLEKSRLLSDRFSAERPKGSFSTLEIQRTEQGDSAMYLCASSLITQLPGQYFGPGTRLLVL.

The rearrangement uses TRBV5-6 and TRBJ2-3; D unresolved. Germline V gene sequence: CDR1 SGHDT, CDR2 YYEEEE. CDR3 size: 14 residues. Trimming took off 7 bases at V and 4 bases at J, with 16 bases between the two ends. Written as DNA, the CDR3 is TGTGCCAGCGTGTCCCAGCTCGGAGCAGATACGCAGTATTTT. It specifies CASVSQLGADTQYF.

This clone turned up a few times. The CDR3 reads CSVGQERSSTDTQYF. The CDR3 region has the DNA TGCAGCGTAGGACAGGAACGATCTAGCACAGATACGCAGTATTTT. V gene TRBV29-1 combines with J gene TRBJ2-3; TRBD1 matches 7 bases. Germline V gene data show CDR1 as SQVTM and CDR2 as ANQGSEA. CDR3 length equals 15 residues. The trim removed 6 bases at V and 0 bases at J, leaving 9 bases unmatched.

The table lists this clone with a few counts. The chain employs TRBV29-1 and TRBJ2-7; TRBD1 is a possible D gene (6 bases). The germline CDR1 and CDR2 sequences are SQVTM and ANQGSEA. Trimming left V 7 bases short and J 1 base short, with 14 bases between. CDR3 length equals 13 residues. The CDR3 protein is CSGYPGHSYEQYF. The CDR3 coding sequence is TGCAGCGGGTATCCGGGACATTCCTACGAGCAGTACTTC.

The chain recombines TRBV7-2 with TRBJ2-1, with 7 bases lining up with TRBD1. Germline lookup yields CDR1 SGHTA and CDR2 FQGNSA. The V gene end was trimmed by 6 bases and the J gene end by 10 bases; junction bases not matched to a gene: 6. The CDR3 has 12 residues. For the CDR3, the DNA is TGTGCCAGCAGAAGTAGGGACAGAGAGCAGTTCTTC. Amino acids: CASRSRDREQFF.

This chain joins TRBV14 and TRBJ1-2, with 9 bases lining up with TRBD1. This CDR3 region has 15 residues. V trimming: 4 bases; J trimming: 3 bases; junction bases outside the gene matches: 6. CDR1 is SGHDN and CDR2 is FVKESK in the germline V gene. CDR3 DNA: TGTGCCAGCAGCCTCGCAGGGACAGGGCACTATGGCTACACCTTC. It codes for CASSLAGTGHYGYTF.